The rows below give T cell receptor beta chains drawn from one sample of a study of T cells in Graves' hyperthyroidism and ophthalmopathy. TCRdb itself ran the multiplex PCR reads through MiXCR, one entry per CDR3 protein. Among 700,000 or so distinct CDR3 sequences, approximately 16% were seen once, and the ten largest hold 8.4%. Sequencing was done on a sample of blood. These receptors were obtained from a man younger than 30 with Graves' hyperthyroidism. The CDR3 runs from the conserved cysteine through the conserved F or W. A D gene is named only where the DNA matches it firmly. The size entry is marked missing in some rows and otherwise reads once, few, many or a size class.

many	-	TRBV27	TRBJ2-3	TGTGCCAGCAGTCCCACCGCCACGGCGGGCACAGATACGCAGTATTTT	CASSPTATAGTDTQYF
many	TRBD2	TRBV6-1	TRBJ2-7	TGTGCCAGCAGTTCACCGGGACTAGCGGGAGATGGTGAGCAGTACTTC	CASSSPGLAGDGEQYF
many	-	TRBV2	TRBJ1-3	TGTGCCACCATGGGGGTCAGGTCTCTGGGTACCATATATTTT	CATMGVRSLGTIYF
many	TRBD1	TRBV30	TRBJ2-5	TGTTCACTCCTCTCCGGGACAGTGGTTAGGACCCAGTACTTC	CSLLSGTVVRTQYF
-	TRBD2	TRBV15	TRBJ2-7	TGTGCCACCAGCAGAGCCGGCGGGAGGGCCGTCGAGCAGTACTTC	CATSRAGGRAVEQYF
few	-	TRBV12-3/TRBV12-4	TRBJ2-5	TGTGCCAGCAGTTTTGTCCTAGGGGAGACCCAGTACTTC	CASSFVLGETQYF
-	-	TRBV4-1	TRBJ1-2	TGCGCCAGCAGCCAAGCGACCGGGGACGGCTACACCTTC	CASSQATGDGYTF
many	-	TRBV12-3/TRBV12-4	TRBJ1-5	TGTGCCAGCAGATGGGGGGACGGCAATCAGCCCCAGCATTTT	CASRWGDGNQPQHF
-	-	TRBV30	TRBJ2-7	TGTGCCTGGAGTGTAGGAGGGAGCTCGGGAGACGAGCAGTACTTC	CAWSVGGSSGDEQYF
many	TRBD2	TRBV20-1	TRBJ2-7	TGCAGTGCTAGAGTGGGCGGGAGGGGCTACGAGCAGTACTTC	CSARVGGRGYEQYF
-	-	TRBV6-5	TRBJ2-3	TGTGCCAGCAGTTACTCGCCTAGCGTTAGCACAGATACGCAGTATTTT	CASSYSPSVSTDTQYF
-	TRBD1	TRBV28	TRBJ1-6	TGTGCCAGCAGTTTGAGTCACTTCGGACAGGAGGAGTCCTATAATTCACCCCTCCACTTT	CASSLSHFGQEESYNSPLHF
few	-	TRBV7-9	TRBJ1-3	TGTGCCAGCAGCTTACGCCGGGACACCTCTGGAAACACCATATATTTT	CASSLRRDTSGNTIYF
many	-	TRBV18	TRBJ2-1	TGTGCCAGCTCACCCTCGAGGGAAACAGCTGAGCAGTTCTTC	CASSPSRETAEQFF
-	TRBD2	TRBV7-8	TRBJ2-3	TGTGCCAGCAGCTTAGTGGTTACTAGCGACACAGATACGCAGTATTTT	CASSLVVTSDTDTQYF
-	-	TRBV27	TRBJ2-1	TGTGCCAGCAGTTTATTCGGTAGGGCCCCCTCCTACAATGAGCAGTTCTTC	CASSLFGRAPSYNEQFF
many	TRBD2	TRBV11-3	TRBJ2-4	TGTGCCAGCAGCCCGGGACTAGCGAGACGAAAAAACATTCAGTACTTC	CASSPGLARRKNIQYF
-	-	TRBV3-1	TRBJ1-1	TGTGCCAGCAGCTTAGGGACAATGGGGGTAAGCACTGAAGCTTTCTTT	CASSLGTMGVSTEAFF
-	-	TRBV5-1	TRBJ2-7	TGCGCCAGCAGCGTACAGGGCTTTCTCTACGAGCAGTACTTC	CASSVQGFLYEQYF
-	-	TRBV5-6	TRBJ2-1	TGTGCCAGCAGCTTGATGCGGCGCTCCTACAATGAGCAGTTCTTC	CASSLMRRSYNEQFF
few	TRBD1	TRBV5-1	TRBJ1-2	TGCGCCAGCAGCTTCCTGGGGACAGGGGAGGAAAGCTACACCTTC	CASSFLGTGEESYTF
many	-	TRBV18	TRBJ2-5	TGTGCCAGCTCTATTGCAGGAGAGACCCAGTACTTC	CASSIAGETQYF
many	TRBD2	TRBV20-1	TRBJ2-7	TGCAGTGCTAGAGATCAGAGTAGCGGGGGGTCCTACGAGCAGTACTTC	CSARDQSSGGSYEQYF
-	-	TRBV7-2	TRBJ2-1	TGTGCCAGCAGCTTAGCCCACAATGAGCAGTTCTTC	CASSLAHNEQFF
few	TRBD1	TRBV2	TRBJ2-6	TGTGCCAGCAGCCATACTTCCGGGACAGGGCTCTCTGGGGCCAACGTCCTGACTTTC	CASSHTSGTGLSGANVLTF
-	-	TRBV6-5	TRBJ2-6	TGTGCCAGCAGTTACTCCCCTGGGGCCAACGTCCTGACTTTC	CASSYSPGANVLTF
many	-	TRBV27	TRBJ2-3	TGTGCCAGCATGGTGCCAAGCACAGATACGCAGTATTTT	CASMVPSTDTQYF
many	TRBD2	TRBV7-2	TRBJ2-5	TGTGCCAGCGACATAGCGGGAGGGCCCGGGGAGACCCAGTACTTC	CASDIAGGPGETQYF
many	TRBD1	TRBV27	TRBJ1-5	TGTGCCAGCAGTTCCCACAGGGGTGGGGATCAGCCCCAGCATTTT	CASSSHRGGDQPQHF
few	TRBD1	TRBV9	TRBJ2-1	TGTGCCAGCAGCGCTCAGGGGGTTCTCTACAATGAGCAGTTCTTC	CASSAQGVLYNEQFF
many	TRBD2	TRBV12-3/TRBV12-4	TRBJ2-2	TGTGCCAGCAGTTTGAAGGCGGGAGGGCCCGGCGGGGAGCTGTTTTTT	CASSLKAGGPGGELFF
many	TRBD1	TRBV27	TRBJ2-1	TGTGCCAGCAGTTTTCTACAGGGGTATGAGCAGTTCTTC	CASSFLQGYEQFF
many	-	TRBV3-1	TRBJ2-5	TGTGCCAGCAGCCAAGGGGCCGGTTGGGAGTACTTC	CASSQGAGWEYF
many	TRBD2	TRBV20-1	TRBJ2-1	TGCAGTGCTCGGCGACTAGCGGGAGATGGGAATGAGCAGTTCTTC	CSARRLAGDGNEQFF
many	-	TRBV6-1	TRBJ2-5	TGTGCCAGCAGGGGTTCCGAGACCCAGTACTTC	CASRGSETQYF